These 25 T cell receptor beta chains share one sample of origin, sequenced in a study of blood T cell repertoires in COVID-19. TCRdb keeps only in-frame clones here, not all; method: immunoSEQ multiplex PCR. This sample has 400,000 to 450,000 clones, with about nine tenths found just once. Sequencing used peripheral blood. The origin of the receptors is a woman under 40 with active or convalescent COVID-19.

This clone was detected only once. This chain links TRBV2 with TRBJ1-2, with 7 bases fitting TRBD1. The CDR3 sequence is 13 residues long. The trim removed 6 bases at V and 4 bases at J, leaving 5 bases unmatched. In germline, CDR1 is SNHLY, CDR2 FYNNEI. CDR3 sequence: CASSVTGSYGYTF. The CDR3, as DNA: TGTGCCAGCAGCGTGACAGGGTCCTATGGCTACACCTTC.

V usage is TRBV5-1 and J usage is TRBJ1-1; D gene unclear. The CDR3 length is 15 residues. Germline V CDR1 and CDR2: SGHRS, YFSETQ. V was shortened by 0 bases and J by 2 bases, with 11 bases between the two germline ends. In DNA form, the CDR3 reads TGCGCCAGCAGCTTGGCCTCGGGGATCAACACTGAAGCTTTCTTT. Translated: CASSLASGINTEAFF.

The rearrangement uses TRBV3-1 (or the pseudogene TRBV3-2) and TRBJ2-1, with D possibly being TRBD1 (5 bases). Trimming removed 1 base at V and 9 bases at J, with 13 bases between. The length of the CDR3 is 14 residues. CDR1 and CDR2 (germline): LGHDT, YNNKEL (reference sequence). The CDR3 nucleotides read TGTGCCAGCAGCCAAGTTCAGGGCGGCGGTGAGCAGTTCTTC. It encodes CASSQVQGGGEQFF.

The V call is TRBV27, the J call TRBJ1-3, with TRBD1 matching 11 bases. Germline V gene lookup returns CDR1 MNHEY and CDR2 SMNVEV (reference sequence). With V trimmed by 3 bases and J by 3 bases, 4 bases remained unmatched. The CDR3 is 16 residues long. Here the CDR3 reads CASSFRGQGGGNTIYF. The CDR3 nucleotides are TGTGCCAGCAGTTTCCGGGGACAGGGGGGTGGAAACACCATATATTTT.

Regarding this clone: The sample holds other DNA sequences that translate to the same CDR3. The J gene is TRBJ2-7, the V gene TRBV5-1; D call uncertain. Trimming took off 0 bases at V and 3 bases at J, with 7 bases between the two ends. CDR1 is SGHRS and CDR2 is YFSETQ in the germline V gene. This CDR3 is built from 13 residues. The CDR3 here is CASSLGAGYEQYF. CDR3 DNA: TGCGCCAGCAGCTTGGGGGCAGGCTACGAGCAGTACTTC.

The chain's CDR3 is CASSLVSGERPQHF. CDR3 in DNA: TGTGCCAGCAGCTTAGTGTCAGGGGAACGGCCCCAGCATTTT. The chain has TRBV7-8 and TRBJ1-5, with D possibly being TRBD1 (6 bases). The CDR3 length is 14 residues. Germline V lookup: CDR1 SGHVS, CDR2 FQNEAQ. V was trimmed by 1 base and J by 9 bases, leaving 13 bases between them.

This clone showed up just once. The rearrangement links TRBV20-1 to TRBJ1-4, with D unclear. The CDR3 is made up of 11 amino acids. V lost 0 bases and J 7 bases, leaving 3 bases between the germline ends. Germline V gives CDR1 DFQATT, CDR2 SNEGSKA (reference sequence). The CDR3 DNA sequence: TGCAGTGCTAGAGATATTGAAAAACTGTTTTTT. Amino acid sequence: CSARDIEKLFF.

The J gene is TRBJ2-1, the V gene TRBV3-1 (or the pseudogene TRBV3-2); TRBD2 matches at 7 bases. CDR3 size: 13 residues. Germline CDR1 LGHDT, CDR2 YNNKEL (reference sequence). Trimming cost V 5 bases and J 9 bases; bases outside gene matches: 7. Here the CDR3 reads CASSKTSTTEQFF. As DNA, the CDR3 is TGTGCCAGCAGCAAGACTAGCACTACTGAGCAGTTCTTC.

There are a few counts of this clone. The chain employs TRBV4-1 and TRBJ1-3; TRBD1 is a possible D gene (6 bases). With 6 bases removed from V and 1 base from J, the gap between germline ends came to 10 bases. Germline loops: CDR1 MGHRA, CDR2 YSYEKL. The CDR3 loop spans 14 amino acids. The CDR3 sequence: CASRNTGSGNTIYF. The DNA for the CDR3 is TGCGCCAGCAGGAATACAGGGTCTGGAAACACCATATATTTT.

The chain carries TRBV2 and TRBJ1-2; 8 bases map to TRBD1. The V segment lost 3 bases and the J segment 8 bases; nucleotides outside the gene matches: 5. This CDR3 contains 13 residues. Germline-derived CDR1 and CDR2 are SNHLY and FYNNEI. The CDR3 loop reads CASSDGQGGGYTF. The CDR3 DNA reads TGTGCCAGCAGTGATGGACAGGGTGGGGGCTACACCTTC.

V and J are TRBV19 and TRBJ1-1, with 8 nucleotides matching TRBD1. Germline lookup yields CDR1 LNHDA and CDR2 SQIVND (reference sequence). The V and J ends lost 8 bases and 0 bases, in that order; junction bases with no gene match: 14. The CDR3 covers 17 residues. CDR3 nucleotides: TGTGCCAGTCACCCCCTTAGCTCAGGGGGCATGAACACTGAAGCTTTCTTT. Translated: CASHPLSSGGMNTEAFF. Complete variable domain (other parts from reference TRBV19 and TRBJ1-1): DGGITQSPKYLFRKEGQNVTLSCEQNLNHDAMYWYRQDPGQGLRLIYYSQIVNDFQKGDIAEGYSVSREKKESFPLTVTSAQKNPTAFYLCASHPLSSGGMNTEAFFGQGTRLTVV.

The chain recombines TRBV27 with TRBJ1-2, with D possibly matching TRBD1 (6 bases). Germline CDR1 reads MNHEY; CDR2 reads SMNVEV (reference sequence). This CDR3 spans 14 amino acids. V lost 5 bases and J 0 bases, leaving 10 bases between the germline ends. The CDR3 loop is CASSPGGPNYGYTF. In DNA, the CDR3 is TGTGCCAGCAGTCCCGGGGGGCCTAACTATGGCTACACCTTC.

CDR3: CATSRARLGVDIYGYTF. The CDR3 DNA follows: TGTGCCACCAGCAGAGCTAGGTTGGGAGTCGATATCTATGGCTACACCTTC. The chain combines TRBV15 with TRBJ1-2; D not resolved. Deletions cut 1 base from V and 4 bases from J, with 19 bases between. Germline CDR1 and CDR2: LNHNV and YYDKDF (reference sequence). The CDR3 length is 17 residues. Full variable domain (outside the CDR3, taken from reference TRBV15 and TRBJ1-2): DAMVIQNPRYQVTQFGKPVTLSCSQTLNHNVMYWYQQKSSQAPKLLFHYYDKDFNNEADTPDNFQSRRPNTSFCFLDIRSPGLGDTAMYLCATSRARLGVDIYGYTFGSGTRLTVV.

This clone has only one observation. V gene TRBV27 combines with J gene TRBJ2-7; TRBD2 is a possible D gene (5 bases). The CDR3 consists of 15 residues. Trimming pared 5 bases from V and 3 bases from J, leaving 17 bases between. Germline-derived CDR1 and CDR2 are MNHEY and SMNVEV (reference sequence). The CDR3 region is CASSPYLARYYEQYF. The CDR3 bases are TGTGCCAGCAGTCCCTACCTAGCTCGGTACTACGAGCAGTACTTC.

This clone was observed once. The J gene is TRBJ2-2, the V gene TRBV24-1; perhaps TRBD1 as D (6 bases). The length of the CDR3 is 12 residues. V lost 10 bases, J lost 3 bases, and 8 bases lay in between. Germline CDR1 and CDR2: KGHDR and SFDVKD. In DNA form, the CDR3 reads TGTGCCACGGGGGCAGACACCGGGGAGCTGTTTTTT. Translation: CATGADTGELFF.

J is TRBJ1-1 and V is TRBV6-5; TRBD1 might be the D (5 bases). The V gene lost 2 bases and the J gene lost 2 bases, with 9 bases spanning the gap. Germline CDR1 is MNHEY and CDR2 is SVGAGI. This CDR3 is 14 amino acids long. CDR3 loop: CASSYGTPNTEAFF. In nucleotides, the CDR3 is TGTGCCAGCAGTTACGGGACTCCAAACACTGAAGCTTTCTTT.

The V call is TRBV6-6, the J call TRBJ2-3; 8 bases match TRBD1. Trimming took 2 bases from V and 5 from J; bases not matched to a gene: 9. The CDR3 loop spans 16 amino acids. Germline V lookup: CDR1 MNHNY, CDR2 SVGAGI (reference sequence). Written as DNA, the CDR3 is TGTGCCAGCAGTTACACCCTGGACAGGGCTGGAGATACGCAGTATTTT. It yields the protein CASSYTLDRAGDTQYF.

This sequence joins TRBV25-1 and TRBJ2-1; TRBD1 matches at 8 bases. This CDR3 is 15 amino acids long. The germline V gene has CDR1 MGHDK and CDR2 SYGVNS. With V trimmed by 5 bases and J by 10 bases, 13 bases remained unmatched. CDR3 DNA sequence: TGTGCCAGCAGTACCCTGGGACAGGAAGACCGAGAGCAGTTCTTC. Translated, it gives CASSTLGQEDREQFF. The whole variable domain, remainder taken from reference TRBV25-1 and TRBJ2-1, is EADIYQTPRYLVIGTGKKITLECSQTMGHDKMYWYQQDPGMELHLIHYSYGVNSTEKGDLSSESTVSRIRTEHFPLTLESARPSHTSQYLCASSTLGQEDREQFFGPGTRLTVL.

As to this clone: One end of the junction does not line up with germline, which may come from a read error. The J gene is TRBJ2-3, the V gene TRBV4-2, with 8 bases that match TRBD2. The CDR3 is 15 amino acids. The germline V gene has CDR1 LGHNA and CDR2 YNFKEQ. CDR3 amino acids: CASSQDGFGRDMQYF. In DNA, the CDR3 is TGTGCCAGCAGCCAAGATGGATTCGGGAGGGATATGCAGTATTTT.

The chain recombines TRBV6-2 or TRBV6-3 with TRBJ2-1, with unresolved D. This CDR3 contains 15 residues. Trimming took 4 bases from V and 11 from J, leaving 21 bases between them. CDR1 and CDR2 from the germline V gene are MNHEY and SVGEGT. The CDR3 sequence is CASSSWRISTMKQFF. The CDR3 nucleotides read TGTGCCAGCAGTTCTTGGCGGATTTCTACAATGAAGCAGTTCTTC.

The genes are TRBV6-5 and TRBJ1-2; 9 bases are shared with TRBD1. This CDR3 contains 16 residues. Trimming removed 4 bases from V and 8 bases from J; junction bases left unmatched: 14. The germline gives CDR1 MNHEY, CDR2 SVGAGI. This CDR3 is CASSSGQGGLVVGYTF. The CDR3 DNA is TGTGCCAGCAGTTCGGGACAGGGTGGTCTTGTTGTGGGCTACACCTTC.

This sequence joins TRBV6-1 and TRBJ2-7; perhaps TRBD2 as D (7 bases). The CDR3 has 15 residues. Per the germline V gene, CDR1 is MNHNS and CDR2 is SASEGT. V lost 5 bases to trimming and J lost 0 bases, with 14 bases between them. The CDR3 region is CASSRGGKGSYEQYF. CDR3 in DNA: TGTGCCAGCAGTAGGGGGGGGAAGGGCTCCTACGAGCAGTACTTC.

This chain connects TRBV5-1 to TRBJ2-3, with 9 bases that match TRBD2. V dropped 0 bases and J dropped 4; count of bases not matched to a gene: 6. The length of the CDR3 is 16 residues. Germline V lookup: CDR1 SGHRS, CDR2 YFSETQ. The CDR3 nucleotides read TGCGCCAGCAGCTTGGGGGGACTAGCAAGGCCAGATACGCAGTATTTT. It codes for CASSLGGLARPDTQYF.

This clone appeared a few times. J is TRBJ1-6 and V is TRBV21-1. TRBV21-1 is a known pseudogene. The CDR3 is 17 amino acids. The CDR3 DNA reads TGTGCCAGCAGCAAAAAGCTAACTTTCTCCTATAATTCACCCCTCCACTTT. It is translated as CASSKKLTFSYNSPLHF.

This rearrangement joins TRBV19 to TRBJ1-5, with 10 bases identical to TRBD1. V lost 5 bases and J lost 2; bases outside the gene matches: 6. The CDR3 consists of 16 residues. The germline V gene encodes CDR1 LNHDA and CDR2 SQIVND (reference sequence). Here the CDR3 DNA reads TGTGCCAGTAGTCCGGGACAGGGGATCGGCAATCAGCCCCAGCATTTT. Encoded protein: CASSPGQGIGNQPQHF.